Listed here are 23 T cell receptor beta chains from one sample, sequenced in a study of beta chain features in type 1 diabetes. Expressed TCRB transcripts were sequenced after all isolated RNA was converted to cDNA. Only in-frame clones appear in the TCRdb table, and some are missing; sequencing was by immunoSEQ multiplex PCR. The profile shows 350,000 to 450,000 clones, 11% to 15% of them singletons. The sequenced material came from naive CD4+ T cells from blood. Receptors originate from a man younger than 40 in good health.

This clone turned up a few times. This rearrangement joins TRBV15 to TRBJ1-2; no reliable D call. The CDR3 covers 15 residues. V was pared by 3 bases and J by 5 bases, with 16 bases between. Germline assignment: CDR1 LNHNV and CDR2 YYDKDF (reference sequence). Here the CDR3 DNA reads TGTGCCACCAGCAGCCAGAATACGAACCTTTATGGCTACACCTTC. Translated, it gives CATSSQNTNLYGYTF.

The chain couples TRBV7-9 to TRBJ2-7; D may be TRBD2 (6 bases). This CDR3 region has 15 residues. V gave up 1 base and J gave up 5 bases, with 15 bases separating them. In germline, CDR1 is SEHNR, CDR2 FQNEAQ (reference sequence). For the CDR3, the DNA is TGTGCCAGCAGCTTAGAGCCCCGGAGGGGCAACGAGCAGTACTTC. Residues: CASSLEPRRGNEQYF.

This clone has more than one count but fewer than ten. The gene calls are TRBV14 and TRBJ1-4, with 8 bases lining up with TRBD1. The germline V gene encodes CDR1 SGHDN and CDR2 FVKESK. The CDR3 contains 14 residues. Germline trimming cut 2 bases from V and 7 bases from J; bases unmatched to any gene: 3. In nucleotides, the CDR3 is TGTGCCAGCAGCCAATTGGACAGGGCTGAAAAACTGTTTTTT. Its translation is CASSQLDRAEKLFF.

The chain employs TRBV11-2 and TRBJ1-1; 10 bases map to TRBD1. The CDR3 consists of 15 residues. CDR1 and CDR2 from the germline V gene are SGHAT and FQNNGV. V trimming: 5 bases; J trimming: 2 bases; junction bases outside the gene matches: 5. The CDR3 loop is CASSLRTGGNTEAFF. The CDR3 DNA is TGTGCCAGCAGCCTCCGGACAGGGGGAAACACTGAAGCTTTCTTT.

The chain combines TRBV29-1 with TRBJ2-1; 11 bases match TRBD1. CDR1 is SQVTM and CDR2 is ANQGSEA in the germline V gene. The CDR3 extends over 16 amino acids. J gave up 8 bases and V 4 bases, and 13 bases lay outside the gene matches. The CDR3 loop is CSVVPPAGQGGHEQFF. CDR3 nucleotides: TGCAGCGTTGTCCCTCCCGCGGGACAGGGGGGTCATGAGCAGTTCTTC.

This chain joins TRBV6-5 and TRBJ2-1; TRBD2 aligns across 12 bases. The V gene's germline CDR1 is MNHEY and CDR2 SVGAGI. The V gene end was trimmed by 6 bases and the J gene end by 6 bases; junction bases not matched to a gene: 6. This CDR3 has 15 amino acids. The CDR3 sequence is CASRSSGGARNEQFF. In DNA form, the CDR3 reads TGTGCCAGCAGATCTAGCGGGGGGGCCCGCAATGAGCAGTTCTTC.

The chain uses TRBV1 and TRBJ2-7; TRBD2, the table's D call, was not compared with the DNA. TRBV1 is termed a pseudogene. This CDR3 is built from 15 residues. CDR3 sequence (DNA): TGCACCAGCAGGGCACTAGCGGGAGGGCCCAGCGAGCAGTACGTC. Protein sequence: CTSRALAGGPSEQYV.

The CDR3 spells CASSIRGQLNTEAFF. For the CDR3, the DNA is TGTGCCAGTAGTATCCGGGGACAGCTGAACACTGAAGCTTTCTTT. The V call is TRBV19, the J call TRBJ1-1; TRBD1 matches 7 bases. Trimming removed 3 bases from V and 0 bases from J; junction bases left unmatched: 4. The length of the CDR3 is 15 residues. Per the germline V gene, CDR1 is LNHDA and CDR2 is SQIVND (reference sequence).

The chain has TRBV12-5 and TRBJ1-2, with D hard to call. Germline V CDR1 and CDR2: LGHNT, FRNRAP. The CDR3 runs to 12 residues. Trimming removed 5 bases at V and 4 bases at J, with 8 bases between. The CDR3 DNA reads as TGTGCTAGTGGTAATTTAAGCTATGGCTACACCTTC. It is translated as CASGNLSYGYTF.

The genes are TRBV5-4 and TRBJ2-5, with a possible D match to TRBD2 (6 bases). The CDR3 contains 14 residues. Germline assignment: CDR1 SGHNT and CDR2 YYREEE (reference sequence). With 4 bases removed from V and 2 bases from J, the gap between germline ends came to 12 bases. The CDR3 protein is CASSKWTNQETQYF. The CDR3 region has the DNA TGTGCCAGCAGCAAATGGACTAATCAAGAGACCCAGTACTTC.

The chain combines TRBV9 with TRBJ2-1; D is unresolved. V gave up 4 bases and J gave up 0 bases, with 11 bases separating them. The CDR3 has 15 residues. Germline V CDR1 and CDR2: SGDLS, YYNGEE. CDR3: CASSPVVSSYNEQFF. The CDR3 DNA follows: TGTGCCAGCAGCCCTGTGGTGAGCTCCTACAATGAGCAGTTCTTC. The variable domain in full, with the rest retrieved from reference TRBV9 and TRBJ2-1, is DSGVTQTPKHLITATGQRVTLRCSPRSGDLSVYWYQQSLDQGLQFLIQYYNGEERAKGNILERFSAQQFPDLHSELNLSSLELGDSALYFCASSPVVSSYNEQFFGPGTRLTVL.

The rearrangement links TRBV25-1 to TRBJ2-3, with 12 bases fitting TRBD2. The CDR3 is 18 amino acids. CDR1 is MGHDK and CDR2 is SYGVNS in the germline V gene. The junction had 11 bases not matched to a gene; V was cut back by 2 bases and J by 5 bases. The CDR3 DNA reads TGTGCCAGCAGTGAAGCCCCACTAGCGGGAGGTCGCCTAGATACGCAGTATTTT. Its translation: CASSEAPLAGGRLDTQYF.

This clone was counted only a few times. The chain carries TRBV7-8 and TRBJ2-3, with 7 bases identical to TRBD2. Trimming at V came to 5 bases and at J to 11 bases, leaving 7 bases not matched to a gene. The CDR3 sequence is 12 residues long. Germline values: CDR1 SGHVS, CDR2 FQNEAQ. CDR3: CASSLGERGQYF. The DNA for the CDR3 is TGTGCCAGCAGCCTAGGGGAGCGGGGGCAGTATTTT.

The chain employs TRBV7-3 and TRBJ2-1, with a possible D match to TRBD2 (6 bases). Trimming left V 2 bases short and J 4 bases short, with 15 bases between. This CDR3 has 16 amino acids. Germline V CDR1 and CDR2: SGHTA, FQGTGA. The CDR3 spells CASSLVSGVTYNEQFF. Written as DNA, the CDR3 is TGTGCCAGCAGCTTAGTTTCGGGAGTAACTTACAATGAGCAGTTCTTC.

This clone has only a few counts. This chain uses TRBV11-3 with TRBJ2-1, with D perhaps matching TRBD1 or TRBD2 (5 bases each). The CDR3 length is 15 residues. V lost 5 bases, J lost 3 bases, and 14 bases lay in between. The germline CDR1 and CDR2 sequences are SGHNT and YENEEA. In nucleotides, the CDR3 is TGTGCCAGCAGCCTCCGCTTGGGGGTCTACAATGAGCAGTTCTTC. Translation: CASSLRLGVYNEQFF.

This clone was seen a handful of times. At the DNA level, this CDR3 is encoded by other sequences in the same sample as well. CDR3 in amino acids: CASSPGSSYEQYV. Here the CDR3 DNA reads TGTGCCAGCTCTCCCGGGAGCTCCTACGAGCAGTACGTC. This chain uses TRBV18 with TRBJ2-7; maybe TRBD2 (6 bases). Germline CDR1 reads KGHSH; CDR2 reads LQKENI. Trimming removed 6 bases from V and 0 bases from J, with 9 bases in between. CDR3 length: 13 residues.

In its sample, this clone was seen a few times. The chain combines TRBV15 with TRBJ1-2, with a tentative D call TRBD1 (5 bases). This CDR3 region has 16 residues. The V gene lost 3 bases and the J gene lost 2 bases, with 16 bases spanning the gap. Germline assignment: CDR1 LNHNV and CDR2 YYDKDF (reference sequence). This CDR3 reads CATSSHRGTVNYGYTF. The CDR3 bases are TGTGCCACCAGCAGCCACAGAGGGACGGTAAACTATGGCTACACCTTC.

This clone was counted between two and nine times. The genes are TRBV29-1 and TRBJ1-2, with D possibly matching TRBD1 (5 bases). Trimming removed 4 bases from V and 8 bases from J, with 17 bases in between. The CDR3 is 13 residues long. Germline lookup yields CDR1 SQVTM and CDR2 ANQGSEA. For the CDR3, the DNA is TGCAGCGTTGTAGATTTAGGGGCTTGGGGCTACACCTTC. Its protein is CSVVDLGAWGYTF.

The sample holds a few counts of this clone. This chain uses TRBV18 with TRBJ1-1, with D uncertain. CDR1 is KGHSH, CDR2 LQKENI, per germline. This CDR3 comprises 14 residues. V dropped 2 bases and J dropped 8 bases, with 15 bases sitting between them. In DNA, the CDR3 is TGTGCCAGCTCACCAATTTCGGGGAGGTCGGAAGCTTTCTTT. Its translation is CASSPISGRSEAFF. The full variable domain, with the rest looked up from reference TRBV18 and TRBJ1-1, is NAGVMQNPRHLVRRRGQEARLRCSPMKGHSHVYWYRQLPEEGLKFMVYLQKENIIDESGMPKERFSAEFPKEGPSILRIQQVVRGDSAAYFCASSPISGRSEAFFGQGTRLTVV.

This clone was recorded a few times. The CDR3 sequence: CASSVASGGAPVYEQYF. The CDR3 DNA is TGTGCCAGCAGCGTAGCTAGCGGGGGGGCCCCGGTCTACGAGCAGTACTTC. The chain has TRBV9 and TRBJ2-7, with 12 bases aligning to TRBD2. The CDR3 runs 17 residues. The V segment lost 0 bases and the J segment 3 bases; nucleotides outside the gene matches: 7. The germline CDR1 and CDR2 sequences are SGDLS and YYNGEE.

Note on this clone: Mismatch with germline at one junction end may stem from a read error. The chain combines TRBV7-7 with TRBJ2-3; the match to TRBD2 covers 9 bases. The CDR3 runs 16 residues. The germline gives CDR1 SSHAT, CDR2 FNYEAQ (reference sequence). CDR3 nucleotide sequence: TGTGCTAGCAGCTTAACAGCGGGAGGACTCACAGATACGCAGTATTTT. Residues: CASSLTAGGLTDTQYF.

The V and J genes are TRBV30 and TRBJ1-1; D unresolved. The CDR3 sequence is 13 residues long. Germline lookup yields CDR1 GTSNPN and CDR2 SVGIG (reference sequence). V shed 3 bases and J shed 5 bases, with 13 bases lying between them. CDR3 in amino acids: CAWRTVEGTEAFF. The CDR3 region has the DNA TGTGCCTGGAGGACGGTTGAGGGAACTGAAGCTTTCTTT.

The sample holds a few counts of this clone. At one end, the junction sequence differs from germline, possibly due to a read error. The DNA of the CDR3 is TGTGCCACCAGCGGCACCGGGACGAATACCGGGGAGCTGTTTTTT. Its translation is CATSGTGTNTGELFF. This chain links TRBV15 with TRBJ2-2; D is possibly TRBD1 or TRBD2 (5 bases each). The length of the CDR3 is 15 residues. Germline CDR1 reads LNHNV; CDR2 reads YYDKDF (reference sequence).